A selection of T cell receptor beta chains follows, all from one sample in a study of blood T cells in healthy people across ages. TCRdb ran MiXCR on the 5' RACE reads and lists one entry per CDR3 protein. The table has 550,000 to 600,000 distinct CDR3 sequences, 40% to 55% seen once; the top ten hold approximately 23%. Sequenced sample: blood. These receptors were obtained from an elderly man in good health. The CDR3 runs from the conserved cysteine through the conserved F or W. The D gene is left open where the match is weak. Rows give clone size only sometimes, using once, few, many, or a class for an expanded clone.

D	V	J	size	CDR3	DNA
NA	TRBV4-3	TRBJ1-5	NA	CASSQNSGYGQPQHF	TGCGCCAGCAGCCAAAATTCAGGGTACGGACAGCCCCAGCATTTT
TRBD2	TRBV4-3	TRBJ2-1	NA	CASSQTRGTSPFF	TGCGCCAGCAGCCAGACGCGGGGGACTAGCCCGTTCTTC
NA	TRBV20-1	TRBJ1-5	NA	CSARDTSNQPQHF	TGCAGTGCTAGAGACACAAGCAATCAGCCCCAGCATTTT
TRBD2	TRBV5-6	TRBJ2-3	NA	CASSSTSSGRADTQYF	TGTGCCAGCAGCTCAACTTCTAGCGGGCGGGCAGATACGCAGTATTTT
TRBD2	TRBV4-1	TRBJ2-1	NA	CASSQGTSGTYNEQFF	TGCGCCAGCAGCCAGGGGACTAGCGGGACCTACAATGAGCAGTTCTTC
NA	TRBV7-2	TRBJ2-3	NA	CASSLAFGWRGGDTQYF	TGTGCCAGCAGCTTAGCGTTCGGGTGGAGAGGAGGAGATACGCAGTATTTT
NA	TRBV6-5	TRBJ2-7	NA	CASSYSNPAGGSYEQYF	TGTGCCAGCAGTTACTCGAACCCCGCAGGGGGGTCCTACGAGCAGTACTTC
NA	TRBV6-5	TRBJ1-2	many	CASSPYRTGNYGYTF	TGTGCCAGCAGTCCTTATCGGACGGGAAACTATGGCTACACCTTC
TRBD1	TRBV11-2	TRBJ2-1	NA	CASSRVFGGQGIDNEQFF	TGTGCCAGCAGCCGGGTTTTCGGTGGACAGGGGATAGACAATGAGCAGTTCTTC
NA	TRBV7-2	TRBJ2-1	NA	CASSPTSIGEQFF	TGTGCCAGCAGCCCCACGTCCATAGGGGAGCAGTTCTTC
TRBD1	TRBV12-3/TRBV12-4	TRBJ1-1	NA	CASQKVDRGYPEAFF	TGTGCCAGCCAGAAGGTTGACAGGGGGTATCCTGAAGCTTTCTTT
TRBD2	TRBV7-3	TRBJ2-1	many	CASSLQSGRYNEQFF	TGTGCCAGCAGCTTACAAAGCGGGAGGTACAATGAGCAGTTCTTC
TRBD2	TRBV10-3	TRBJ2-5	NA	CAISESTTSGRSETQYF	TGTGCCATCAGTGAGTCGACGACTAGCGGGAGGAGTGAGACCCAGTACTTC
TRBD2	TRBV6-2/TRBV6-3	TRBJ2-1	NA	CASSFVAGGPINEQFF	TGTGCCAGCAGTTTCGTAGCGGGGGGGCCGATCAATGAGCAGTTCTTC
NA	TRBV4-3	TRBJ2-7	NA	CASSQDRADSFYEQYF	TGCGCCAGCAGCCAAGATCGGGCGGACAGTTTCTACGAGCAGTACTTC
TRBD1	TRBV28	TRBJ1-5	NA	CASSVGQGDQPQHF	TGTGCCAGCAGTGTGGGACAGGGCGACCAGCCCCAGCATTTT
NA	TRBV7-2	TRBJ2-3	few	CASSLSVSGGTDTQYF	TGTGCCAGCAGCTTATCGGTTTCGGGAGGCACAGATACGCAGTATTTT
NA	TRBV20-1	TRBJ2-1	NA	CSARDQVEVQFF	TGCAGTGCTAGAGATCAGGTTGAGGTGCAGTTCTTC
TRBD1	TRBV20-1	TRBJ1-1	NA	CSARQTGTGWAFF	TGCAGTGCTAGACAGACCGGGACAGGGTGGGCTTTCTTT
TRBD2	TRBV24-1	TRBJ2-7	NA	CATAGTSVGGEQYF	TGTGCCACCGCCGGGACTAGCGTAGGAGGGGAGCAGTACTTC
TRBD2	TRBV15	TRBJ2-1	NA	CATSSLADYNEQFF	TGTGCCACCAGCAGCCTAGCGGACTACAATGAGCAGTTCTTC
TRBD2	TRBV5-6	TRBJ2-5	NA	CASSMTSGGALETQYF	TGTGCCAGCAGCATGACTAGCGGGGGGGCCCTGGAGACCCAGTACTTC
NA	TRBV7-2	TRBJ2-3	NA	CASSFESADTQYF	TGTGCCAGCAGCTTTGAGAGTGCAGATACGCAGTATTTT
TRBD2	TRBV4-3	TRBJ2-1	NA	CASSQLAGGHEQFF	TGCGCCAGCAGCCAACTAGCGGGGGGGCACGAGCAGTTCTTC
TRBD2	TRBV7-2	TRBJ2-3	NA	CASSLGDYPRTDTQYF	TGTGCCAGCAGCTTAGGGGACTACCCCCGCACAGATACGCAGTATTTT
TRBD2	TRBV5-1	TRBJ2-5	few	CASSDGLAAETQYF	TGCGCCAGCAGCGACGGACTAGCGGCGGAGACCCAGTACTTC
NA	TRBV5-1	TRBJ2-3	NA	CAGTAIDRTTDTQYF	TGCGCCGGCACCGCAATCGACAGGACCACAGATACGCAGTATTTT
NA	TRBV20-1	TRBJ1-4	few	CSAAGFGTNEKLFF	TGCAGTGCTGCAGGGTTTGGCACTAATGAAAAACTGTTTTTT
NA	TRBV5-1	TRBJ2-5	NA	CASSHSGTEETQYF	TGCGCCAGCAGCCACTCCGGGACGGAAGAGACCCAGTACTTC
TRBD2	TRBV3-1	TRBJ2-5	few	CASSQEGLAEETQYF	TGTGCCAGCAGCCAAGAGGGACTAGCGGAAGAGACCCAGTACTTC
NA	TRBV29-1	TRBJ2-5	NA	CSGSSRDEQYF	TGCAGCGGTAGTAGTAGAGATGAGCAGTACTTC
NA	TRBV4-3	TRBJ1-2	NA	CASSQLSGPITGNYGYTF	TGCGCCAGCAGCCAACTCTCGGGACCCATCACGGGGAACTATGGCTACACCTTC
NA	TRBV7-2	TRBJ2-7	NA	CASSTPGTPSRQYF	TGTGCCAGCAGCACGCCCGGGACTCCCAGCCGACAGTACTTC
NA	TRBV6-6	TRBJ2-7	few	CASSYTASSYEQYF	TGTGCCAGCAGTTACACCGCGAGCTCCTACGAGCAGTACTTC
NA	TRBV20-1	TRBJ1-5	once	CSAREGTANQPQHF	TGCAGTGCTAGAGAGGGGACGGCGAATCAGCCCCAGCATTTT
NA	TRBV12-3/TRBV12-4	TRBJ2-5	NA	CASSFDRQQETQYF	TGTGCCAGCAGTTTTGATCGACAACAAGAGACCCAGTACTTC
NA	TRBV20-1	TRBJ2-7	NA	CSAPLVGASYEQYF	TGCAGTGCCCCACTTGTCGGGGCCTCCTACGAGCAGTACTTC
NA	TRBV28	TRBJ2-5	few	CASSPLLGNQETQYF	TGTGCCAGCAGCCCCCTACTAGGGAACCAAGAGACCCAGTACTTC
NA	TRBV28	TRBJ2-3	NA	CASSFQRDTDTQYF	TGTGCGAGCAGTTTCCAACGGGACACAGATACGCAGTATTTT
NA	TRBV6-5	TRBJ2-5	NA	CASQRWRGEETQYF	TGTGCCAGCCAAAGGTGGAGGGGAGAAGAGACCCAGTACTTC
TRBD1	TRBV12-3/TRBV12-4	TRBJ1-2	NA	CASSLGRTGGDYTF	TGTGCCAGCAGTTTGGGGCGGACAGGAGGCGATTACACCTTC
TRBD2	TRBV9	TRBJ2-3	NA	CASSVVGGGRNTQYF	TGTGCCAGCAGCGTAGTAGGCGGGGGGAGGAATACGCAGTATTTT
TRBD1	TRBV5-1	TRBJ2-1	few	CASSSGTGDNEQFF	TGCGCCAGCAGCTCCGGGACAGGGGATAATGAGCAGTTCTTC
NA	TRBV7-9	TRBJ1-5	NA	CASSLVAQQDQPQHF	TGTGCCAGCAGCTTAGTGGCCCAGCAAGATCAGCCCCAGCATTTT
NA	TRBV4-3	TRBJ2-3	NA	CASSQDLPRENTQYF	TGCGCCAGCAGCCAAGACCTCCCCAGGGAAAATACGCAGTATTTT
NA	TRBV3-1	TRBJ2-7	few	CASSLLLGLNYEQYF	TGTGCCAGCAGCCTTCTACTGGGACTGAACTACGAGCAGTACTTC
TRBD2	TRBV6-2/TRBV6-3	TRBJ2-1	NA	CASRAGTSGNEQFF	TGTGCCAGCAGGGCCGGGACTAGCGGGAATGAGCAGTTCTTC
NA	TRBV20-1	TRBJ2-3	NA	CSARGGAPDTQYF	TGCAGTGCTAGGGGCGGGGCGCCAGATACGCAGTATTTT
NA	TRBV12-5	TRBJ2-7	NA	CARGTGCYEQYF	TGTGCTAGGGGGACGGGATGTTACGAGCAGTACTTC
TRBD1	TRBV4-3	TRBJ2-7	NA	CASSGYRGLTSEQYF	TGCGCCAGCAGCGGTTACAGGGGGCTCACCTCCGAGCAGTACTTC
TRBD1	TRBV5-1	TRBJ2-1	NA	CASSLVGDRDLDEQFF	TGCGCCAGCAGCTTGGTGGGGGACAGGGACTTGGATGAGCAGTTCTTC
TRBD2	TRBV4-1	TRBJ2-3	NA	CASSQDNPRVAGTDTQYF	TGCGCCAGCAGCCAAGATAACCCCAGGGTAGCGGGGACAGATACGCAGTATTTT
NA	TRBV9	TRBJ2-3	NA	CASSVGANTDTQYF	TGTGCCAGCAGCGTAGGCGCTAACACAGATACGCAGTATTTT
NA	TRBV7-8	TRBJ2-2	NA	CASGTNTEELFF	TGTGCCAGTGGGACGAACACCGAGGAGCTGTTTTTT
NA	TRBV29-1	TRBJ2-7	NA	CSVERGDNAYEQYF	TGCAGCGTTGAGCGGGGAGACAATGCCTACGAGCAGTACTTC